The 22 T cell receptor beta chains reported below all come from one sample, sequenced in a study of monozygotic twins with cystic fibrosis. Method: immunoSEQ multiplex PCR; TCRdb's copy keeps in-frame clones and lacks some. The sample carries tens of thousands of clones, about 96% recorded once. Sequencing was carried out using blood. The receptors derive from a girl under 10 years old with cystic fibrosis.

The rearrangement uses TRBV2 and TRBJ2-3; 9 bases agree with TRBD2. V lost 4 bases to trimming and J lost 2 bases; unmatched junction nucleotides: 7. CDR3 length: 16 amino acids. Germline V gene data show CDR1 as SNHLY and CDR2 as FYNNEI. The CDR3 protein is CASSGLAGLFTDTQYF. CDR3 in DNA: TGTGCCAGCAGTGGTCTAGCGGGGCTGTTCACAGATACGCAGTATTTT.

This chain uses TRBV27 with TRBJ2-7, with D uncertain. Trimming removed 3 bases from V and 2 bases from J, with 11 bases in between. The germline V gene has CDR1 MNHEY and CDR2 SMNVEV (reference sequence). The CDR3 runs 14 residues. The CDR3 region is CASSFGGDTYEQYF. CDR3 nucleotides: TGTGCCAGCAGTTTTGGTGGCGACACCTACGAGCAGTACTTC.

This chain joins TRBV19 and TRBJ2-3, with TRBD1 identical over 7 bases. The CDR3 extends over 18 amino acids. CDR1 is LNHDA and CDR2 is SQIVND in the germline V gene (reference sequence). V gave up 5 bases and J gave up 5 bases; unmatched junction bases: 19. The CDR3 nucleotides read TGTGCCAGTAGTCTCCTGTTGGTACAGGGGCCGGAGAGAGATACGCAGTATTTT. Its translation: CASSLLLVQGPERDTQYF.

The CDR3 loop is CASSLGQGFGELFF. CDR3 sequence (DNA): TGTGCCAGCAGTTTGGGACAGGGGTTCGGGGAGCTGTTTTTT. The chain joins TRBV27 to TRBJ2-2; 10 bases are a match to TRBD1. Germline V gene data show CDR1 as MNHEY and CDR2 as SMNVEV (reference sequence). The V gene end was trimmed by 3 bases and the J gene end by 7 bases; junction bases not matched to a gene: 2. This CDR3 is built from 14 residues.

The V call is TRBV18, the J call TRBJ2-5; TRBD1 is a possible D gene (6 bases). The CDR3 is 15 residues long. Per germline, CDR1 KGHSH and CDR2 LQKENI. V dropped 0 bases and J dropped 0 bases, with 8 bases sitting between them. DNA of the CDR3: TGTGCCAGCTCACCACCAGGACAGTACCAAGAGACCCAGTACTTC. It encodes CASSPPGQYQETQYF.

This rearrangement joins TRBV13 to TRBJ1-5; TRBD1 aligns across 9 bases. With V trimmed by 8 bases and J by 7 bases, 3 bases remained unmatched. The CDR3 spans 12 residues. Germline assignment: CDR1 PRHDT and CDR2 FYEKMQ (reference sequence). CDR3 sequence (DNA): TGTGCCAGCTCCGACAGGGGGCAGCCCCAGCATTTT. Its protein is CASSDRGQPQHF. Full variable domain (outside the CDR3, taken from reference TRBV13 and TRBJ1-5): AAGVIQSPRHLIKEKRETATLKCYPIPRHDTVYWYQQGPGQDPQFLISFYEKMQSDKGSIPDRFSAQQFSDYHSELNMSSLELGDSALYFCASSDRGQPQHFGDGTRLSIL.

The chain employs TRBV27 and TRBJ1-2, with D possibly being TRBD1 (6 bases). V lost 9 bases and J lost 4, with 27 bases in between. The CDR3 has 17 amino acids. From germline, CDR1 is MNHEY and CDR2 SMNVEV (reference sequence). This CDR3 reads CASGAARRGEVGYGYTF. CDR3 nucleotides: TGTGCCAGTGGCGCAGCGAGAAGGGGGGAGGTGGGCTATGGCTACACCTTC.

The chain couples TRBV7-2 to TRBJ1-1; TRBD1 aligns across 7 bases. The CDR3 spans 15 residues. The germline V gene has CDR1 SGHTA and CDR2 FQGNSA. Trimming cost V 6 bases and J 7 bases; bases outside gene matches: 14. DNA for the CDR3: TGTGCCAGCAGGACACATATGGGGACAGCTTATGAAGCTTTCTTT. Its translation is CASRTHMGTAYEAFF.

This clone is labeled medium-sized. The chain links TRBV2 to TRBJ1-1; 7 bases agree with TRBD1. CDR1 SNHLY and CDR2 FYNNEI come from the germline V gene. This CDR3 region has 14 residues. Trimming removed 5 bases from V and 4 bases from J; junction bases left unmatched: 7. In nucleotides, the CDR3 is TGTGCCAGCAGTTTACTCGGGACAGCCACTGAAGCTTTCTTT. This gives the protein CASSLLGTATEAFF.

The chain uses TRBV28 and TRBJ1-5; a possible D gene is TRBD1 (6 bases). Germline CDR1 reads MDHEN; CDR2 reads SYDVKM. Trimming removed 1 base from V and 2 bases from J, with 15 bases in between. This CDR3 has 17 residues. Here the CDR3 DNA reads TGTGCCAGCAGTTTATTTCGGGGGGCGATGGGCAATCAGCCCCAGCATTTT. Residues: CASSLFRGAMGNQPQHF.

This clone has only one observation. J is TRBJ1-5 and V is TRBV15, with D tentatively TRBD1 (5 bases). Germline values: CDR1 LNHNV, CDR2 YYDKDF (reference sequence). This CDR3 comprises 14 residues. Trimming left V 4 bases short and J 5 bases short, with 12 bases between. The CDR3 region is CATSTTGADQPQHF. CDR3 bases: TGTGCCACCAGCACCACCGGGGCCGATCAGCCCCAGCATTTT.

The chain carries TRBV28 and TRBJ1-2, with D uncertain. Germline V lookup: CDR1 MDHEN, CDR2 SYDVKM. V lost 11 bases and J 0 bases, leaving 10 bases between the germline ends. The CDR3 covers 12 residues. The CDR3 region has the DNA TGTGCCTCTAGCTGGGCTAACTATGGCTACACCTTC. Protein sequence: CASSWANYGYTF.

The chain combines TRBV11-2 with TRBJ2-1; tentative D call: TRBD2 (6 bases). CDR1 and CDR2 from the germline V gene are SGHAT and FQNNGV. The CDR3 sequence is 14 residues long. The V end was cut by 3 bases, the J end by 9 bases, with 15 bases between. Here the CDR3 DNA reads TGTGCCAGCAGCTTTGGTCAGGGAGGCTTTGAGCAGTTCTTC. This gives the protein CASSFGQGGFEQFF.

The chain combines TRBV4-1 with TRBJ1-5; tentative D call: TRBD1 (6 bases). This CDR3 is built from 15 residues. Germline CDR1 is MGHRA and CDR2 is YSYEKL. V lost 1 base and J lost 3, with 10 bases in between. The CDR3 protein is CASSQADSVNQPQHF. The CDR3 bases are TGCGCCAGCAGCCAAGCGGACAGCGTCAATCAGCCCCAGCATTTT.

Details on this clone: A junction end diverges from the germline sequence, so it may reflect a read error. CDR3: CATRVGSIDEQFF. For the CDR3, the DNA is TGTGCAACCAGGGTGGGGTCCATAGATGAGCAGTTCTTC. The genes are TRBV15 and TRBJ2-1; weak D call: TRBD1 (5 bases). The CDR3 length is 13 residues. The germline V gene encodes CDR1 LNHNV and CDR2 YYDKDF (reference sequence).

The J gene is TRBJ2-7, the V gene TRBV2; D is undetermined. This CDR3 region has 11 residues. Germline V gives CDR1 SNHLY, CDR2 FYNNEI. The V gene lost 4 bases and the J gene lost 4 bases, with 5 bases spanning the gap. CDR3 region: CASSVEYEQYF. DNA of the CDR3: TGTGCCAGCAGTGTGGAATACGAGCAGTACTTC.

The chain carries TRBV2 and TRBJ1-5, with D unclear. Germline CDR1 SNHLY, CDR2 FYNNEI. The CDR3 is 12 amino acids. Trimming shortened V by 5 bases and J by 11 bases, and 13 bases separated the two germline ends. The CDR3 DNA is TGTGCCAGCAGTACCTCAGTTGCGGCCCAGCATTTT. This encodes CASSTSVAAQHF.

The rearrangement joins TRBV7-8 to TRBJ2-3; D unresolved. CDR3 length: 14 residues. V shed 3 bases and J shed 6 bases, with 13 bases lying between them. CDR1 SGHVS and CDR2 FQNEAQ come from the germline V gene. CDR3 sequence: CASSFPSYGDTQYF. In DNA, the CDR3 is TGTGCCAGCAGCTTCCCCTCTTACGGGGATACGCAGTATTTT. Drawing the rest from reference TRBV7-8 and TRBJ2-3, the complete variable domain is GAGVSQSPRYKVAKRGQDVALRCDPISGHVSLFWYQQALGQGPEFLTYFQNEAQLDKSGLPSDRFFAERPEGSVSTLKIQRTQQEDSAVYLCASSFPSYGDTQYFGPGTRLTVL.

V gene TRBV30 combines with J gene TRBJ1-2; D is perhaps TRBD1 (5 bases). The V gene lost 4 bases and the J gene lost 4 bases, with 19 bases spanning the gap. The CDR3 sequence is 15 residues long. CDR1 is GTSNPN, CDR2 SVGIG, per germline (reference sequence). CDR3 amino acids: CAWNTGPGRSYGYTF. DNA for the CDR3: TGTGCCTGGAATACCGGGCCAGGGCGAAGCTATGGCTACACCTTC.

The chain recombines TRBV29-1 with TRBJ2-5, with 8 positions matching TRBD2. Trimming at V came to 6 bases and at J to 5 bases, leaving 11 bases not matched to a gene. This CDR3 contains 14 residues. CDR1 is SQVTM, CDR2 ANQGSEA, per germline. The CDR3 DNA sequence: TGCAGCGTCCTCGAGATTGCGGGAGGTGAGACCCAGTACTTC. This gives the protein CSVLEIAGGETQYF.

The chain uses TRBV5-4 and TRBJ2-2; the D is unclear. Trimming shortened V by 0 bases and J by 5 bases, and 5 bases separated the two germline ends. Germline lookup yields CDR1 SGHNT and CDR2 YYREEE (reference sequence). The CDR3 contains 13 residues. CDR3 nucleotide sequence: TGTGCCAGCAGCTTGGTAGGGACCGGGGAGCTGTTTTTT. It is translated as CASSLVGTGELFF.

The chain recombines TRBV18 with TRBJ2-5, with D hard to call. Per the germline V gene, CDR1 is KGHSH and CDR2 is LQKENI. This CDR3 is 13 amino acids long. V lost 0 bases and J lost 4, with 6 bases in between. DNA for the CDR3: TGTGCCAGCTCACCACCGCTTGGAGAGACCCAGTACTTC. Translation gives CASSPPLGETQYF.